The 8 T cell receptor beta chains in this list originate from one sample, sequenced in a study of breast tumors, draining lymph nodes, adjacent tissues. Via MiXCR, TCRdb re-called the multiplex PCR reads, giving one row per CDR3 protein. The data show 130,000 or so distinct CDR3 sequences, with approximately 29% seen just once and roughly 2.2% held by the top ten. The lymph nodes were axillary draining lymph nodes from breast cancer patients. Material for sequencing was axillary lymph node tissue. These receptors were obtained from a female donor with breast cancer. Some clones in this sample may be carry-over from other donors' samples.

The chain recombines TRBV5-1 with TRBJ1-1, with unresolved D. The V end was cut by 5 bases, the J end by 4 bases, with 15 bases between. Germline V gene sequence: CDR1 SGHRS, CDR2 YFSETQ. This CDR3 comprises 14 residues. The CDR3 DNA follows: TGCGCCAGCAGGAGCGCTGGTTTGATCACTGAAGCTTTCTTT. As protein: CASRSAGLITEAFF.

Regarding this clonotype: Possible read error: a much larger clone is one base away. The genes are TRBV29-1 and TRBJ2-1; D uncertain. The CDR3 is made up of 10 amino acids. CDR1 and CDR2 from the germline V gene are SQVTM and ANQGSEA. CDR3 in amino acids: CSGSVIEQLF. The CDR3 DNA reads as TGCAGCGGCTCCGTCATTGAGCAGCTCTTC.

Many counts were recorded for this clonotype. The CDR3 nucleotides are TGTGCCAGCACCGGGACAGGGAGCTACGAGCAGTACTTC. It codes for CASTGTGSYEQYF. The J gene is TRBJ2-7, the V gene TRBV12-3 or TRBV12-4, with 9 bases aligning to TRBD1. Trimming took 7 bases from V and 3 from J; bases not matched to a gene: 4. The CDR3 is 13 amino acids.

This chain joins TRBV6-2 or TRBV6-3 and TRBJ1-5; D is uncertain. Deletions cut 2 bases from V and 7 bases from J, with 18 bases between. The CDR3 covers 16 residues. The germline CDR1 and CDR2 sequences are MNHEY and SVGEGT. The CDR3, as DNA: TGTGCCAGCAGTTACCATGGTAGGGTTGGGTTACAGCCCCAGCATTTT. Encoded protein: CASSYHGRVGLQPQHF.

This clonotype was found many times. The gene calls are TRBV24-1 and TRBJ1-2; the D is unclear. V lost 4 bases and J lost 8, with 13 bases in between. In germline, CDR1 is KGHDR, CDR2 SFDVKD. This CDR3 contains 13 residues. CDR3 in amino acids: CATSDRGSTGYTF. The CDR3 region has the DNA TGTGCCACCAGTGACCGGGGTTCCACGGGCTACACCTTC.

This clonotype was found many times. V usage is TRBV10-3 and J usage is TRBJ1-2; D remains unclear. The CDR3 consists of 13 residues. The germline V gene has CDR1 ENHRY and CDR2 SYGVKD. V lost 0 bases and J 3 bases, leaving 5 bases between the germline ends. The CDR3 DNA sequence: TGTGCCATCAGTGAGTCCCCAGACTATGGCTACACCTTC. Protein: CAISESPDYGYTF.

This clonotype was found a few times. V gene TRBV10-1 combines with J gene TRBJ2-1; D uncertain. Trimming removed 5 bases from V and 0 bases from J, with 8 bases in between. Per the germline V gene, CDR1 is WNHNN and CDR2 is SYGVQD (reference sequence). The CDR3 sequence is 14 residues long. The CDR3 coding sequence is TGCGCCAGCAGTAGCGTTAGCTCCTACAATGAGCAGTTCTTC. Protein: CASSSVSSYNEQFF.

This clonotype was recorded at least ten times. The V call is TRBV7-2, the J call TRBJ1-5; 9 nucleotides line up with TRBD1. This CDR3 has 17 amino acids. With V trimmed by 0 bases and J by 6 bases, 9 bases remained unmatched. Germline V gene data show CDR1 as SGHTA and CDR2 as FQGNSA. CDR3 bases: TGTGCCAGCAGCTTAGCGTCGAGGACAGGGGTACGTCAGCCCCAGCATTTT. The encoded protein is CASSLASRTGVRQPQHF.